This is a list of T cell receptor beta chains from one sample in a study of T cell responses to AZD1222 COVID-19 vaccine. Repertoires were generated with immunoSEQ multiplex PCR, while TCRdb's copy carries only in-frame clones and drops some. The data contain over 90,000 clones, about four fifths of them singletons. Sequencing was performed on peripheral blood, taken on day 0 of AZD1222 vaccination. The receptors were gathered from an adult in good health. Each CDR3 is given with its conserved first and last residue. D genes are given only for firm matches. Some rows mark clone size as missing; the rest say once, few, many or name a class of expanded clone.

CDR3: CSAQSQGYTF
DNA: TGCAGCGCTCAGTCTCAGGGCTACACCTTC
D: -
size: -
J: TRBJ1-2
V: TRBV29-1

CDR3: CASQTGLAYEQYF
DNA: TGTGCCAGCCAAACCGGACTAGCTTACGAGCAGTACTTC
D: TRBD2
size: -
J: TRBJ2-7
V: TRBV6-5

CDR3: CASSLGFSGGTSTDTQYF
DNA: TGTGCCAGCAGCTTGGGTTTTAGCGGGGGGACGAGCACAGATACGCAGTATTTT
D: TRBD2
size: -
J: TRBJ2-3
V: TRBV5-6

CDR3: CASSLGPSDTYGYTF
DNA: TGTGCCAGCAGCTTAGGCCCGTCGGATACGTATGGCTACACCTTC
D: -
size: -
J: TRBJ1-2
V: TRBV7-8

CDR3: CAISASENTEAFF
DNA: TGTGCCATCAGTGCCTCAGAGAACACTGAAGCTTTCTTT
D: -
size: -
J: TRBJ1-1
V: TRBV10-3

CDR3: CASGFGTSGRRGETQYF
DNA: TGTGCTAGTGGTTTCGGGACTAGCGGGAGGAGGGGAGAGACCCAGTACTTC
D: TRBD2
size: -
J: TRBJ2-5
V: TRBV12-5

CDR3: CAISEGTDGYGYTF
DNA: TGTGCCATCAGTGAAGGGACGGACGGTTATGGCTACACCTTC
D: -
size: -
J: TRBJ1-2
V: TRBV10-3

CDR3: CASSGTSDYEQYF
DNA: TGTGCCAGCAGCGGTACTAGCGACTACGAGCAGTACTTC
D: TRBD2
size: -
J: TRBJ2-7
V: TRBV9

CDR3: CASSLPTRGVGEKLFF
DNA: TGTGCCAGCAGTTTACCCACCCGAGGGGTGGGGGAAAAACTGTTTTTT
D: -
size: -
J: TRBJ1-4
V: TRBV28

CDR3: CASSVGAAPYEQYF
DNA: TGTGCCAGCAGCGTAGGGGCAGCCCCCTACGAGCAGTACTTC
D: -
size: -
J: TRBJ2-7
V: TRBV9

CDR3: CASSEDQGNDYGYTF
DNA: TGTGCCAGCAGCGAGGACCAGGGGAACGACTATGGCTACACCTTC
D: -
size: -
J: TRBJ1-2
V: TRBV9

CDR3: CASSLRRNNSPLHF
DNA: TGTGCCAGCAGTTTACGGCGGAATAATTCACCCCTCCACTTT
D: -
size: -
J: TRBJ1-6
V: TRBV27

CDR3: CASSDRQGLNQPQHF
DNA: TGTGCCAGTAGTGACCGACAGGGCCTCAATCAGCCCCAGCATTTT
D: TRBD1
size: -
J: TRBJ1-5
V: TRBV19

CDR3: CASSQFWTGELFF
DNA: TGCGCCAGCAGCCAATTCTGGACCGGGGAGCTGTTTTTT
D: -
size: few
J: TRBJ2-2
V: TRBV4-1

CDR3: CASGEVQGAGNTIYF
DNA: TGTGCCAGCGGGGAGGTCCAGGGAGCTGGAAACACCATATATTTT
D: -
size: -
J: TRBJ1-3
V: TRBV7-9

CDR3: CASSNTGGRQSYEQYF
DNA: TGTGCCAGTAGTAACACAGGGGGCCGTCAATCCTACGAGCAGTACTTC
D: TRBD1
size: -
J: TRBJ2-7
V: TRBV19

CDR3: CASSPTFGQGTRFSNQPQHF
DNA: TGTGCCAGCTCACCGACGTTTGGCCAGGGTACTAGATTCAGCAATCAGCCCCAGCATTTT
D: -
size: -
J: TRBJ1-5
V: TRBV18

CDR3: CASSQGGKEPQHF
DNA: TGTGCCAGCAGCCAGGGGGGCAAGGAACCCCAGCATTTT
D: -
size: -
J: TRBJ1-5
V: TRBV3-1/TRBV3-2

CDR3: CASSSGATGTPGDTIYF
DNA: TGTGCCAGCAGCTCGGGGGCGACCGGGACCCCGGGAGACACCATATATTTT
D: -
size: -
J: TRBJ1-3
V: TRBV7-9

CDR3: CASSQQHGSAGGEQYF
DNA: TGTGCCAGCAGCCAACAACACGGGTCGGCAGGGGGGGAGCAGTACTTC
D: -
size: -
J: TRBJ2-7
V: TRBV3-1/TRBV3-2

CDR3: CAIRKGGSDTGELFF
DNA: TGTGCCATCAGAAAAGGGGGGTCGGACACCGGGGAGCTGTTTTTT
D: -
size: -
J: TRBJ2-2
V: TRBV10-3

CDR3: CASSASGTGLQPQHF
DNA: TGTGCCAGCTCAGCGAGTGGGACAGGACTTCAGCCCCAGCATTTT
D: TRBD1
size: -
J: TRBJ1-5
V: TRBV18

CDR3: CASSYSPPHRSGSGPLNTEAFF
DNA: TGTGCCAGCAGCTACAGCCCCCCCCACAGGTCCGGGTCCGGGCCCTTGAACACTGAAGCTTTCTTT
D: -
size: -
J: TRBJ1-1
V: TRBV6-6

CDR3: CASSFDRTGPASPLHF
DNA: TGTGCCAGCAGTTTTGACCGAACAGGGCCGGCCTCACCCCTCCACTTT
D: -
size: -
J: TRBJ1-6
V: TRBV27

CDR3: CASSLGSGLAGGFRGYTF
DNA: TGTGCCAGCAGCTTGGGATCCGGGCTCGCAGGGGGCTTTCGTGGCTACACCTTC
D: TRBD1
size: -
J: TRBJ1-2
V: TRBV5-4

CDR3: CASSEEYTEAFF
DNA: TGTGCCAGCAGTGAGGAGTACACTGAAGCTTTCTTT
D: -
size: once
J: TRBJ1-1
V: TRBV2

CDR3: CASSAGQGPNSPLHF
DNA: TGCGCCAGCAGCGCAGGACAGGGGCCGAATTCACCCCTCCACTTT
D: TRBD1
size: -
J: TRBJ1-6
V: TRBV5-1

CDR3: CASSQTGGHGYTF
DNA: TGTGCCAGCAGCCAGACAGGGGGCCATGGCTACACCTTC
D: TRBD1
size: -
J: TRBJ1-2
V: TRBV14

CDR3: CASSPPGLSPPYNEQFF
DNA: TGTGCCAGCTCACCCCCGGGCTTATCCCCTCCCTACAATGAGCAGTTCTTC
D: -
size: -
J: TRBJ2-1
V: TRBV18

CDR3: CASSPIATSMNTEAFF
DNA: TGTGCCAGCAGCCCAATCGCGACATCCATGAACACTGAAGCTTTCTTT
D: -
size: once
J: TRBJ1-1
V: TRBV27

CDR3: CATRPGTAGELFF
DNA: TGTGCCACCAGGCCGGGGACTGCCGGGGAGCTGTTTTTT
D: -
size: -
J: TRBJ2-2
V: TRBV24-1

CDR3: CASSEFELTVGGTEAFF
DNA: TGTGCCAGCAGTGAATTCGAGCTCACAGTTGGCGGCACTGAAGCTTTCTTT
D: -
size: once
J: TRBJ1-1
V: TRBV2

CDR3: CSVESHTGELFF
DNA: TGCAGCGTTGAGTCCCACACCGGGGAGCTGTTTTTT
D: -
size: -
J: TRBJ2-2
V: TRBV29-1

CDR3: CAWSVRVGNSPLHF
DNA: TGTGCCTGGAGTGTACGGGTGGGGAATTCACCCCTCCACTTT
D: -
size: -
J: TRBJ1-6
V: TRBV30

CDR3: CASSFSENSNQPQHF
DNA: TGTGCCAGCAGCTTCAGTGAGAATAGCAATCAGCCCCAGCATTTT
D: -
size: -
J: TRBJ1-5
V: TRBV7-8

CDR3: CASSLPGQNQPQHF
DNA: TGTGCCAGCAGTCTACCGGGACAGAATCAGCCCCAGCATTTT
D: TRBD1
size: -
J: TRBJ1-5
V: TRBV27

CDR3: CASSEVVAGELFF
DNA: TGTGCCAGCAGCGAGGTAGTAGCCGGGGAGCTGTTTTTT
D: -
size: -
J: TRBJ2-2
V: TRBV7-2

CDR3: CASSEAGKGNTGELFF
DNA: TGCGCCAGCAGTGAAGCTGGGAAGGGTAACACCGGGGAGCTGTTTTTT
D: -
size: -
J: TRBJ2-2
V: TRBV10-2

CDR3: CASSIAPPLGVRNTEAFF
DNA: TGTGCCAGTAGTATAGCCCCCCCTCTAGGGGTTCGGAACACTGAAGCTTTCTTT
D: -
size: -
J: TRBJ1-1
V: TRBV19

CDR3: CASSQGTGGGYTF
DNA: TGTGCCAGCAGCCAAGGGACAGGGGGTGGCTACACCTTC
D: TRBD1
size: -
J: TRBJ1-2
V: TRBV3-1/TRBV3-2

CDR3: CASSPRGVGPEKLFF
DNA: TGTGCCAGCAGCCCCAGGGGGGTGGGCCCTGAAAAACTGTTTTTT
D: TRBD1
size: -
J: TRBJ1-4
V: TRBV7-6

CDR3: CASSFNSNTEAFF
DNA: TGTGCCAGCAGTTTTAATAGCAATACTGAAGCTTTCTTT
D: -
size: -
J: TRBJ1-1
V: TRBV12-3/TRBV12-4

CDR3: CSVALTRTVQETQYF
DNA: TGCAGCGTTGCTCTTACCCGGACGGTACAAGAGACCCAGTACTTC
D: -
size: -
J: TRBJ2-5
V: TRBV29-1

CDR3: CSVEFGQGGYEQYF
DNA: TGCAGCGTTGAATTTGGTCAGGGGGGATACGAGCAGTACTTC
D: -
size: -
J: TRBJ2-7
V: TRBV29-1

CDR3: CASSEGDLAKNIQYF
DNA: TGTGCCAGCAGTGAAGGAGATCTAGCCAAAAACATTCAGTACTTC
D: -
size: -
J: TRBJ2-4
V: TRBV6-4

CDR3: CASSLAFRGKNIQYF
DNA: TGCGCCAGCAGCTTGGCGTTCCGGGGCAAAAACATTCAGTACTTC
D: -
size: -
J: TRBJ2-4
V: TRBV5-1

CDR3: CASSWTSGFSEQFF
DNA: TGTGCCAGCAGTTGGACTAGCGGGTTCAGTGAGCAGTTCTTC
D: TRBD2
size: -
J: TRBJ2-1
V: TRBV27

CDR3: CSVEDPSGVGNEQFF
DNA: TGCAGCGTTGAAGATCCTAGCGGGGTGGGAAATGAGCAGTTCTTC
D: TRBD2
size: -
J: TRBJ2-1
V: TRBV29-1

CDR3: CASRNSGQGNTEAFF
DNA: TGTGCCAGCAGAAACTCGGGACAGGGGAACACTGAAGCTTTCTTT
D: TRBD1
size: -
J: TRBJ1-1
V: TRBV6-6

CDR3: CASSLGPNQPQHF
DNA: TGTGCCAGCAGCTTGGGGCCTAATCAGCCCCAGCATTTT
D: -
size: few
J: TRBJ1-5
V: TRBV5-8

CDR3: CSASRSGNTDTQYF
DNA: TGCAGTGCTAGTAGATCAGGAAACACAGATACGCAGTATTTT
D: -
size: -
J: TRBJ2-3
V: TRBV20-1

CDR3: CASSERRNTDTQYF
DNA: TGTGCCAGCAGTGAACGGCGGAACACAGATACGCAGTATTTT
D: -
size: -
J: TRBJ2-3
V: TRBV2